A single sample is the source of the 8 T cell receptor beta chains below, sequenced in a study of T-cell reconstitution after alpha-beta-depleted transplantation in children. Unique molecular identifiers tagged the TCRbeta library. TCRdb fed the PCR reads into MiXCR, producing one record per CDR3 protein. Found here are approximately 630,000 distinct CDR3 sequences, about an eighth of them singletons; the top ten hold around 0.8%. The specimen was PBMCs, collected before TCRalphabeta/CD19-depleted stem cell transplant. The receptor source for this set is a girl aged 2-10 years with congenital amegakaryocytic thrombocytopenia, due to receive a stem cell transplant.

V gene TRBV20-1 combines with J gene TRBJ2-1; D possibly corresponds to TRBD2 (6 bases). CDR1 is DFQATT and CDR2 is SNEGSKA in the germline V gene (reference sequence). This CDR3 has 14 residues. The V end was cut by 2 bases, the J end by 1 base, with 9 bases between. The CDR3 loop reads CSARTRESYNEQFF. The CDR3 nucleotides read TGCAGTGCTAGAACTCGGGAGTCCTACAATGAGCAGTTCTTC.

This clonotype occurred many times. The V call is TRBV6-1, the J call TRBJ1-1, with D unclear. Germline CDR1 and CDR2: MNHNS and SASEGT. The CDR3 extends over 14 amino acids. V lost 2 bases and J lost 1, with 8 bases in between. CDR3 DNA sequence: TGTGCCAGCAGTGAAAGGGTGGGGAACACTGAAGCTTTCTTT. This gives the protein CASSERVGNTEAFF.

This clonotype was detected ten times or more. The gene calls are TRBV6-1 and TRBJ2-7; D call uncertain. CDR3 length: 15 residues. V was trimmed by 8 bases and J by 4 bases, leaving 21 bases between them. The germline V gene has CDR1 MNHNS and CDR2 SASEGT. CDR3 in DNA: TGTGCCAGCCATGGTCTGGGCCCTAACAGTTACGAGCAGTACTTC. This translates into CASHGLGPNSYEQYF.

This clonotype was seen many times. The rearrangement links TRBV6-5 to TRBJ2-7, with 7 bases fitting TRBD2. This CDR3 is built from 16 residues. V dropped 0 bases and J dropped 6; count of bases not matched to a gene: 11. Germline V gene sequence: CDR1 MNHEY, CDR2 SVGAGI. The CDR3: CASSYSGLSGGFEQYF. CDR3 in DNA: TGTGCCAGCAGTTACTCAGGCCTCTCGGGAGGATTCGAGCAGTACTTC.

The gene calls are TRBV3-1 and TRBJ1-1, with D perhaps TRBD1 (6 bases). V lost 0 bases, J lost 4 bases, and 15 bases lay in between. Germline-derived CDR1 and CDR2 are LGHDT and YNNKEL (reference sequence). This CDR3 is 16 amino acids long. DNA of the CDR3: TGTGCCAGCAGCCAAGACGCCGGACAGTTAGGCACTGAAGCTTTCTTT. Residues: CASSQDAGQLGTEAFF.

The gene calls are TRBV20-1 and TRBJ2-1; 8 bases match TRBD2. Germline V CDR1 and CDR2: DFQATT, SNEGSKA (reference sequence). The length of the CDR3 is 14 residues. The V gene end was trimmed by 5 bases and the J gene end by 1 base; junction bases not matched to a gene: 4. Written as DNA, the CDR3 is TGCAGTGCTGTAAAGCGGGAGTCCTACAATGAGCAGTTCTTC. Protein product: CSAVKRESYNEQFF.

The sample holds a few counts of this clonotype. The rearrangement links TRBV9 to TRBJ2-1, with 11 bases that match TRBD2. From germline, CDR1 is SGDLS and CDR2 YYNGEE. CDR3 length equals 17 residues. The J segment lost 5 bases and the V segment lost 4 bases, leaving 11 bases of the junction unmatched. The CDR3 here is CASSPLQGLAADNEQFF. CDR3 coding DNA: TGTGCCAGCAGCCCCTTACAGGGACTAGCGGCTGACAATGAGCAGTTCTTC.

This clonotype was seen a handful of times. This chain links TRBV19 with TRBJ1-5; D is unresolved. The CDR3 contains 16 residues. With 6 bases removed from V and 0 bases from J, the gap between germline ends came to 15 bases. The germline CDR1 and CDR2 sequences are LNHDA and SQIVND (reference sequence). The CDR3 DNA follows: TGTGCCAGTAGGAGCATGGTCTCACTTAGCAATCAGCCCCAGCATTTT. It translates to CASRSMVSLSNQPQHF.